Included here is one T cell receptor (beta chain) sequence, with context. Its matching antigen is unknown. Healthy people donating bone marrow made up the donors. The sample belongs to a study of cytomegalovirus exposure and HLA in healthy donors. CDR1 is MNHNS, CDR2 SASEGT, per germline. V shed 4 bases and J shed 6 bases, with 13 bases lying between them. CDR3 size: 13 residues. Primers: 60 Vbeta forward and 13 Jbeta reverse. TCRdb's table, derived via immunoSEQ multiplex PCR, lists solely in-frame clones and lacks some. The sample lists roughly 230,000 clones; more than 75% were seen once. The study, taken as a whole, reports: What TCR beta sequences reportedly achieved was accurate prediction of HLA-A and HLA-B alleles in most subjects.

The sequencing sample was made of PBMCs. This chain joins TRBV6-1 and TRBJ2-7, with a weak D call TRBD1 (6 bases). This TCR was recovered from a girl aged 2-10 years in good health and CMV-seronegative. As DNA, the CDR3 is TGTGCCAGCAGTGTTACAGGGAATCGCGAGCAGTACTTC. It codes for CASSVTGNREQYF.